The 9 T cell receptor beta chains below were found in one sample sequenced in a study of CD8 T cells in Susac syndrome. About 0.45 to 1 ug RNA was reverse transcribed with random hexamers. Using its own MiXCR run on the immunoSEQ multiplex PCR reads, TCRdb lists one record per CDR3 protein. Altogether around 140,000 distinct CDR3 sequences are present, just under 95% being singletons, with the ten largest covering roughly 0.14%. The source material was CD4+ T cells from PBMCs. The source of these receptors is a human donor with Susac syndrome.

This chain links TRBV19 with TRBJ1-2, with D possibly matching TRBD1 (5 bases). Trimming shortened V by 5 bases and J by 3 bases, and 13 bases separated the two germline ends. Per germline, CDR1 LNHDA and CDR2 SQIVND (reference sequence). The length of the CDR3 is 14 residues. The CDR3 loop reads CASSPREMYYGYTF. The CDR3 nucleotides are TGTGCCAGTAGTCCCAGGGAAATGTACTATGGCTACACCTTC.

The V call is TRBV4-3, the J call TRBJ1-1; 10 bases align to TRBD1. V dropped 4 bases and J dropped 6; count of bases not matched to a gene: 14. CDR1 is LGHNA and CDR2 is YSLEER in the germline V gene. The CDR3 covers 17 residues. The CDR3 bases are TGCGCCAGCAGCCGTGCCGGGACAGGGGCCCAATTAGCTGAAGCTTTCTTT. It yields the protein CASSRAGTGAQLAEAFF.

The rearrangement uses TRBV7-2 and TRBJ2-5, with TRBD1 matching 10 bases. Germline lookup yields CDR1 SGHTA and CDR2 FQGNSA. The CDR3 loop spans 17 amino acids. V lost 4 bases to trimming and J lost 5 bases; unmatched junction nucleotides: 13. DNA for the CDR3: TGTGCCAGCAGCTACATGGCCGGGACAGGGGTGGATGAGACCCAGTACTTC. Its translation: CASSYMAGTGVDETQYF.

This sequence joins TRBV12-3 or TRBV12-4 and TRBJ2-5, with D perhaps matching TRBD1 (6 bases). The ends were cut back, 6 bases at V and 1 base at J, with 15 bases in the middle. This CDR3 spans 15 amino acids. CDR3 amino acids: CASSLSWGLQETQYF. Here the CDR3 DNA reads TGTGCCAGCAGCCTCTCGTGGGGGCTCCAAGAGACCCAGTACTTC.

This chain uses TRBV12-3 or TRBV12-4 with TRBJ1-2, with D hard to call. The CDR3 runs to 14 residues. The V gene lost 3 bases and the J gene lost 8 bases, with 16 bases spanning the gap. For the CDR3, the DNA is TGTGCCAGCAGTTTGGGGTGGGTTTCGGGCGGCTACACCTTC. It is translated as CASSLGWVSGGYTF.

This clonotype was recorded only once. V usage is TRBV6-5 and J usage is TRBJ2-5; D is undetermined. V was trimmed by 4 bases and J by 1 base, leaving 7 bases between them. The length of the CDR3 is 13 residues. The germline V gene encodes CDR1 MNHEY and CDR2 SVGAGI. CDR3 protein: CASSFTIQETQYF. The DNA for the CDR3 is TGTGCCAGCAGTTTTACGATCCAAGAGACCCAGTACTTC.

This chain links TRBV3-1 with TRBJ1-2; D uncertain. Germline lookup yields CDR1 LGHDT and CDR2 YNNKEL (reference sequence). The CDR3 covers 12 residues. The V gene lost 3 bases and the J gene lost 8 bases, with 10 bases spanning the gap. The chain's CDR3 is CASSQRIGGYTF. The CDR3 nucleotides are TGTGCCAGCAGCCAGCGAATAGGGGGCTACACCTTC.

V is TRBV6-6 and J is TRBJ2-1, with 8 bases identical to TRBD2. This CDR3 comprises 14 residues. V trimming: 6 bases; J trimming: 4 bases; junction bases outside the gene matches: 5. Germline CDR1 is MNHNY and CDR2 is SVGAGI (reference sequence). The CDR3 loop reads CASRPGGVYNEQFF. CDR3 nucleotide sequence: TGTGCCAGCAGGCCCGGGGGGGTTTACAATGAGCAGTTCTTC.

This clonotype appeared a single time. The chain has TRBV5-1 and TRBJ2-5, with 8 bases that match TRBD1. The germline CDR1 and CDR2 sequences are SGHRS and YFSETQ. J was trimmed by 4 bases and V by 6 bases; bases with no gene match: 14. The CDR3 extends over 16 amino acids. The CDR3 is CASTGQGRTTGETQYF. The CDR3 DNA follows: TGCGCCAGCACCGGACAGGGCCGAACCACAGGAGAGACCCAGTACTTC. The whole variable domain, filled in from reference TRBV5-1 and TRBJ2-5, reads KAGVTQTPRYLIKTRGQQVTLSCSPISGHRSVSWYQQTPGQGLQFLFEYFSETQRNKGNFPGRFSGRQFSNSRSEMNVSTLELGDSALYLCASTGQGRTTGETQYFGPGTRLLVL.